This TCR beta chain came from a study of CD8+ T cells in alopecia areata. With respect to this clone: Its ends do not fully match the called genes, so a read error is possible.

Sample treatment: oral pan-JAK inhibitor, 5-10 mg twice daily. The sequencing template was cDNA reverse transcribed from extracted RNA. The repertoire was sequenced with immunoSEQ multiplex PCR; TCRdb's copy has only in-frame clones and lacks some. This sample carries 110,000 to 150,000 clones, about 85% of them seen once, and the ten largest clones take 13%. The sample here was CD8+ T cells sorted from blood, taken at week 4, from a patient treated with tofacitinib. This sequence was found in a human donor with alopecia areata.

The CDR3 loop reads CASSFGRRLYSF. The CDR3 bases are TGTGCCAGCAGCTTCGGGCGGCGTCTGTACTCCTTC. The chain couples TRBV7-9 to TRBJ1-2; D remains ambiguous. This CDR3 region has 12 residues. Germline V gives CDR1 SEHNR, CDR2 FQNEAQ (reference sequence).